Shown below are 13 T cell receptor beta chains from a single sample sequenced in a study of beta chain features in type 1 diabetes. TCRB transcripts that were expressed got sequenced, as all of the isolated RNA had been reverse transcribed. The assay was immunoSEQ multiplex PCR, and TCRdb's table has in-frame clones only and misses some. The table has around 320,000 clones, 13% to 15% seen once. The sequenced sample consisted of central memory CD4+ T cells from blood. These receptors were obtained from a man aged 25-40 years in good health.

Remarks on this clone: The same CDR3 can be traced to other DNA sequences in this sample. The rearrangement uses TRBV6-5 and TRBJ1-1; the D gene is possibly TRBD1 (5 bases). This CDR3 contains 14 residues. The V end lost 6 bases, the J end lost 1 base, and 12 bases lay between the germline ends. Per germline, CDR1 MNHEY and CDR2 SVGAGI. The CDR3: CASSPGHRNTEAFF. The CDR3 DNA reads TGTGCCAGCAGCCCCGGACATAGGAACACTGAAGCTTTCTTT.

The rearrangement uses TRBV23-1 and TRBJ1-6; the D is unclear. TRBV23-1 qualifies as an ORF whose function is uncertain. Trimming took 4 bases from V and 2 from J, leaving 6 bases between them. CDR3 size: 14 residues. DNA of the CDR3: TGCGCCAGCAGTCTTAGGGCCTATAATTCACCCCTCCACTTT. Amino acids: CASSLRAYNSPLHF.

This clone was counted many times. The chain carries TRBV5-8 and TRBJ2-1; 16 bases match TRBD2. CDR3 size: 18 residues. Looked up from germline, CDR1 is SGHTS and CDR2 is YDEGEE. Unmatched junction bases numbered 9, after V lost 5 bases and J lost 4 bases. CDR3 DNA sequence: TGTGCCAGCAGTAAGGGACTAGCGGGAGGGAATCCGTACAATGAGCAGTTCTTC. Protein: CASSKGLAGGNPYNEQFF.

This clone was counted a few times. The rearrangement uses TRBV30 and TRBJ2-5, with D possibly matching TRBD2 (6 bases). Trimming removed 1 base from V and 1 base from J, with 7 bases in between. The CDR3 has 13 amino acids. From germline, CDR1 is GTSNPN and CDR2 SVGIG (reference sequence). The CDR3 nucleotides read TGTGCCTGGAGTGGGGACTTCCAAGAGACCCAGTACTTC. This translates into CAWSGDFQETQYF.

The chain couples TRBV6-5 to TRBJ2-7; 7 nucleotides align to TRBD2. CDR3 length: 14 residues. In germline, CDR1 is MNHEY, CDR2 SVGAGI. V lost 2 bases to trimming and J lost 3 bases; unmatched junction nucleotides: 4. The CDR3 spells CASSYVGGYYEQYV. CDR3 nucleotides: TGTGCCAGCAGTTACGTGGGAGGGTACTACGAGCAGTACGTC.

V and J are TRBV6-5 and TRBJ1-2; D remains unclear. This CDR3 has 14 amino acids. Germline CDR1 MNHEY, CDR2 SVGAGI. Trimming pared 5 bases from V and 2 bases from J, leaving 12 bases between. CDR3 protein: CASSEVWQNYGYTF. The DNA for the CDR3 is TGTGCCAGCAGTGAAGTCTGGCAGAACTATGGCTACACCTTC.

This clone was observed a few times. The J gene is TRBJ1-1, the V gene TRBV2, with D possibly TRBD1 on 6 matching bases. Per germline, CDR1 SNHLY and CDR2 FYNNEI. The CDR3 loop spans 13 amino acids. V was cut by 10 bases and J by 5 bases, with 17 bases left in between. Here the CDR3 DNA reads TGTGCCACCAGGACAGATAGGGGTACTGAAGCTTTCTTT. It is translated as CATRTDRGTEAFF. Supplemented by reference TRBV2 and TRBJ1-1, the full variable domain reads EPEVTQTPSHQVTQMGQEVILRCVPISNHLYFYWYRQILGQKVEFLVSFYNNEISEKSEIFDDQFSVERPDGSNFTLKIRSTKLEDSAMYFCATRTDRGTEAFFGQGTRLTVV.

There are many counts of this clone. This sequence joins TRBV7-2 and TRBJ1-4; D may be TRBD1 (5 bases). Germline V lookup: CDR1 SGHTA, CDR2 FQGNSA. CDR3 size: 15 residues. Trimming took 6 bases from V and 10 from J, leaving 21 bases between them. Here the CDR3 DNA reads TGTGCCAGCAGTCCCAAGGGGTCAGGGTATGGAAAACTGTTTTTT. Its protein is CASSPKGSGYGKLFF.

This chain connects TRBV5-4 to TRBJ1-2; no definite D call. In germline, CDR1 is SGHNT, CDR2 YYREEE (reference sequence). Deletions cut 6 bases from V and 2 bases from J, with 14 bases between. The CDR3 totals 14 residues. CDR3 amino acids: CASTLGRSNYGYTF. The CDR3 DNA reads TGTGCCAGCACCTTAGGACGGAGCAACTATGGCTACACCTTC.

V usage is TRBV7-9 and J usage is TRBJ1-2; no reliable D call. CDR3 length: 14 residues. CDR1 is SEHNR and CDR2 is FQNEAQ in the germline V gene (reference sequence). V was shortened by 6 bases and J by 4 bases, with 15 bases between the two germline ends. The DNA of the CDR3 is TGTGCCAGCAGTCTCGACACCGCCATCTATGGCTACACCTTC. Protein: CASSLDTAIYGYTF.

The V call is TRBV29-1, the J call TRBJ1-1, with a weak D call TRBD1 (6 bases). The V gene's germline CDR1 is SQVTM and CDR2 ANQGSEA. This CDR3 is built from 11 residues. Trimming cost V 6 bases and J 4 bases, with 9 bases left between them. The CDR3 bases are TGCAGCGTCAGGGGCGTCACTGAAGCTTTCTTT. Its protein product is CSVRGVTEAFF.

The chain joins TRBV7-2 to TRBJ2-3; no reliable D call. V shed 1 base and J shed 7 bases, with 12 bases lying between them. The CDR3 is 14 amino acids. Germline-derived CDR1 and CDR2 are SGHTA and FQGNSA. The CDR3 spells CASSLVGGTHTQYF. DNA of the CDR3: TGTGCCAGCAGCTTAGTGGGCGGAACTCATACGCAGTATTTT. The whole variable domain, remainder taken from reference TRBV7-2 and TRBJ2-3, is GAGVSQSPSNKVTEKGKDVELRCDPISGHTALYWYRQSLGQGLEFLIYFQGNSAPDKSGLPSDRFSAERTGGSVSTLTIQRTQQEDSAVYLCASSLVGGTHTQYFGPGTRLTVL.

The CDR3 DNA reads TGTGCCAGCAGCGTAGATCAGGGTTTCGGGGAGCTGTTTTTT. Translated, it gives CASSVDQGFGELFF. The chain carries TRBV9 and TRBJ2-2, with D tentatively TRBD1 (5 bases). Germline values: CDR1 SGDLS, CDR2 YYNGEE. Deletions cut 0 bases from V and 7 bases from J, with 10 bases between. This CDR3 has 14 amino acids.